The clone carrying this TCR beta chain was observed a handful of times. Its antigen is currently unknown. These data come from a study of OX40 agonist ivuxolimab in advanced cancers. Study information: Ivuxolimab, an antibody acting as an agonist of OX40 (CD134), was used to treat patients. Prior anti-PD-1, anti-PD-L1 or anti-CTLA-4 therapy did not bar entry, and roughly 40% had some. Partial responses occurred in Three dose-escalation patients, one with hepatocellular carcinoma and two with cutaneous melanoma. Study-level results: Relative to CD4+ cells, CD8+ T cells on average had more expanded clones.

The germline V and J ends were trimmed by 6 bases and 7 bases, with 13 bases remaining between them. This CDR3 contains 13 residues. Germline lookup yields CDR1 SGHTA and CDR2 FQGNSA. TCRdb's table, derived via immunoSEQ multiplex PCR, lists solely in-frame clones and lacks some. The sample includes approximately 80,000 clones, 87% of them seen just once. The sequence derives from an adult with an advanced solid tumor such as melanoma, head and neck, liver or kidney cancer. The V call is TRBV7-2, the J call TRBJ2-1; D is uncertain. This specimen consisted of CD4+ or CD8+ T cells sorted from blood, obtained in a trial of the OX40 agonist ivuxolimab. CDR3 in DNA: TGTGCCAGCAGGACCCGGGCCAAGAATGAGCAGTTCTTC. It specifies CASRTRAKNEQFF. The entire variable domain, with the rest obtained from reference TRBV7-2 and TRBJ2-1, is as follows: GAGVSQSPSNKVTEKGKDVELRCDPISGHTALYWYRQSLGQGLEFLIYFQGNSAPDKSGLPSDRFSAERTGGSVSTLTIQRTQQEDSAVYLCASRTRAKNEQFFGPGTRLTVL.